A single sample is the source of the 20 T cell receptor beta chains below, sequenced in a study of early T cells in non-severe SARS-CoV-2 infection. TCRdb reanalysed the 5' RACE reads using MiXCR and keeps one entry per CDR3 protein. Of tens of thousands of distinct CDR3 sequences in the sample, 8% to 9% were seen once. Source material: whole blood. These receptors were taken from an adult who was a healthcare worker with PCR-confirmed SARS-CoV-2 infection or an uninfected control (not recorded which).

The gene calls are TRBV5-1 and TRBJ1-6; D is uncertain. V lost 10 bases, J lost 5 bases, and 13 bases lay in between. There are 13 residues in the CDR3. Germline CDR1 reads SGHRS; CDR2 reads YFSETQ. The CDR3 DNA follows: TGCGCCCGCAAGTCGGTAGATAATTCACCCCTCCACTTT. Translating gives CARKSVDNSPLHF.

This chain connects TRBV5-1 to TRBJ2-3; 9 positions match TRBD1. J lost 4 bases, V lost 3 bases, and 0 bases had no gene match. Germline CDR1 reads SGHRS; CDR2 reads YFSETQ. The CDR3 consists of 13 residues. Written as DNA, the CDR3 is TGCGCCAGCAGCTACAGGGGGCCAGATACGCAGTATTTT. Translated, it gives CASSYRGPDTQYF.

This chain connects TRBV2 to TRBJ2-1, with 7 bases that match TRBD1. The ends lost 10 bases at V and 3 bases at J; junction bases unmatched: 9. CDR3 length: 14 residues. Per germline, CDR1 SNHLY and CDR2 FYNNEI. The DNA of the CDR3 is TGTGCCACTAGACAGGGAGAGGTCTACAATGAGCAGTTCTTC. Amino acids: CATRQGEVYNEQFF.

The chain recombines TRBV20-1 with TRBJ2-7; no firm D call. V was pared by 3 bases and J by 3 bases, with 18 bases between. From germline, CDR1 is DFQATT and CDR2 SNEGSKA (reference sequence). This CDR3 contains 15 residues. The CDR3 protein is CSASQRQGSLYEQYF. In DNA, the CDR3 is TGCAGTGCTAGTCAAAGGCAAGGTTCCCTCTACGAGCAGTACTTC.

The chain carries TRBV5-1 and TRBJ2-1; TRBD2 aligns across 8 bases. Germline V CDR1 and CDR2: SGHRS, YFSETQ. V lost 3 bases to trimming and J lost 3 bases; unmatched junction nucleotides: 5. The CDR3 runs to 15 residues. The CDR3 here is CASSSSSGHYNEQFF. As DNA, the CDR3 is TGCGCCAGCAGCTCCTCTAGCGGGCACTACAATGAGCAGTTCTTC.

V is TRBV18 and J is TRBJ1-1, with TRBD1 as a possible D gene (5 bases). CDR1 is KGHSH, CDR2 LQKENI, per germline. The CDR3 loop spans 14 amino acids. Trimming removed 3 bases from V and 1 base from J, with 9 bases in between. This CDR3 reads CASSPSGKNTEAFF. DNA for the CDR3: TGTGCCAGCTCACCTTCAGGGAAGAACACTGAAGCTTTCTTT.

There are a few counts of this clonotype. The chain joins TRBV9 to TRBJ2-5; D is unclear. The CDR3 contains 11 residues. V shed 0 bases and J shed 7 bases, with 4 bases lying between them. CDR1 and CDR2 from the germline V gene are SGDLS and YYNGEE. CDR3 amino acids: CASSVVRTQYF. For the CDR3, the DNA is TGTGCCAGCAGCGTAGTCAGGACCCAGTACTTC.

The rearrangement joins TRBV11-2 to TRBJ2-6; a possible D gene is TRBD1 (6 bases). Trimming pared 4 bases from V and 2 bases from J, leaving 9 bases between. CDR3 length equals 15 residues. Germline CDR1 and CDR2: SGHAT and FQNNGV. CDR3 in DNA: TGTGCCAGCAGCTCACAGGGCACTGGGGCCAACGTCCTGACTTTC. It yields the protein CASSSQGTGANVLTF. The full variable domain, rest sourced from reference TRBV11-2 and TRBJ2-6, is EAGVAQSPRYKIIEKRQSVAFWCNPISGHATLYWYQQILGQGPKLLIQFQNNGVVDDSQLPKDRFSAERLKGVDSTLKIQPAKLEDSAVYLCASSSQGTGANVLTFGAGSRLTVL.

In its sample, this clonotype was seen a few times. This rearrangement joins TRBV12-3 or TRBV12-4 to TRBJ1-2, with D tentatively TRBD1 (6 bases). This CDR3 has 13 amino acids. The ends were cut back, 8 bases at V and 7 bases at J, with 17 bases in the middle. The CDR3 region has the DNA TGTGCCAGCTCGGGCAGGGGCCGCGTTGGCTACACCTTC. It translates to CASSGRGRVGYTF.

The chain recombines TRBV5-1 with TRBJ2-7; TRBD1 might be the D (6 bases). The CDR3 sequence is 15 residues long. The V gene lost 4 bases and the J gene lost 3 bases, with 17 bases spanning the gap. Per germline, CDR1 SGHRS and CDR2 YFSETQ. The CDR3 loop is CASSPTMGASYEQYF. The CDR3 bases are TGCGCCAGCAGCCCCACGATGGGGGCCAGCTACGAGCAGTACTTC.

In DNA, the CDR3 is TGTGCCAGTAGCCCGACTAGCGGGAGTACCGGGGAGCTGTTTTTT. Protein product: CASSPTSGSTGELFF. The rearrangement links TRBV19 to TRBJ2-2; 12 bases line up with TRBD2. CDR1 and CDR2 (germline): LNHDA, SQIVND (reference sequence). The V segment lost 6 bases and the J segment 5 bases; nucleotides outside the gene matches: 4. The CDR3 runs to 15 residues.

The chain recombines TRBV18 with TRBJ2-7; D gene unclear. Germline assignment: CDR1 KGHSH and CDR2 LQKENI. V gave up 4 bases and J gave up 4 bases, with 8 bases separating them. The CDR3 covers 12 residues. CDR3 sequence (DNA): TGTGCCAGCTCACTGATAGGTTACGAGCAGTACTTC. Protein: CASSLIGYEQYF.

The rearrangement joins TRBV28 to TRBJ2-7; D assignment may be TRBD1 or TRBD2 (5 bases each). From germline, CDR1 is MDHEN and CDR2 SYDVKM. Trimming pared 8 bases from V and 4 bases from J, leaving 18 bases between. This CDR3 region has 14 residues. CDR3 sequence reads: CASQWGSGRYEQYF. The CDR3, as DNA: TGTGCCAGCCAATGGGGGAGCGGACGGTACGAGCAGTACTTC.

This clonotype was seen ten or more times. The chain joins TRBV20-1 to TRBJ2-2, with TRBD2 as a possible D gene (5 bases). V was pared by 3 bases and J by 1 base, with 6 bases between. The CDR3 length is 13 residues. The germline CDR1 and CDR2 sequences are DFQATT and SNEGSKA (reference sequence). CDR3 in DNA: TGCAGTGCTAGGAGGGAGAACACCGGGGAGCTGTTTTTT. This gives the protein CSARRENTGELFF.

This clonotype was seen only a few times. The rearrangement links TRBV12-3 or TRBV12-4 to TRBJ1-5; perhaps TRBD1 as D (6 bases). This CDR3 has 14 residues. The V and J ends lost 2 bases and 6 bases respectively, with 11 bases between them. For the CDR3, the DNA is TGTGCCAGCAGTTTAAGGGGGGCGATTCAGCCCCAGCATTTT. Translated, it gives CASSLRGAIQPQHF.

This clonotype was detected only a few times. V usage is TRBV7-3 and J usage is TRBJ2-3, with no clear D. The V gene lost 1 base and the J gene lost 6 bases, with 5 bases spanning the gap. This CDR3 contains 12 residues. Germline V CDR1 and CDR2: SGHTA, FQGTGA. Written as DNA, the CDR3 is TGTGCCAGCAGCTTAAATATGGATACGCAGTATTTT. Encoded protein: CASSLNMDTQYF.

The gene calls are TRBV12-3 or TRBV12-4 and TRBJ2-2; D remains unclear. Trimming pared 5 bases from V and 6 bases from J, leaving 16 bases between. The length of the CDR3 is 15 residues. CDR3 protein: CASSVGRSIAGELFF. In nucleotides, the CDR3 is TGTGCCAGCAGTGTAGGCAGGTCCATAGCCGGGGAGCTGTTTTTT.

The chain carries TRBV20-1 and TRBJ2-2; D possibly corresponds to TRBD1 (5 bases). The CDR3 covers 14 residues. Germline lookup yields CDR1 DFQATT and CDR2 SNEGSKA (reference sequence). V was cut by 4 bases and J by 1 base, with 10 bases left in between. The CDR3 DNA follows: TGCAGTGCTATTAACACAGGGAACACCGGGGAGCTGTTTTTT. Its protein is CSAINTGNTGELFF.

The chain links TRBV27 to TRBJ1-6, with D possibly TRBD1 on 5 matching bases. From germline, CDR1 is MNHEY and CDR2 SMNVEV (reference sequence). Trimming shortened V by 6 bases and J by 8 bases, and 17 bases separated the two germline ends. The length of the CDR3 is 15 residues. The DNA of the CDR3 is TGTGCCAGCAGGTTTCTGCGGGACGGTTATTCACCCCTCCACTTT. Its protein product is CASRFLRDGYSPLHF.

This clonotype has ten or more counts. CDR3 region: CASSPSGTGKGPDTQYF. The CDR3 DNA reads TGTGCCAGCAGTCCTTCCGGGACAGGGAAGGGGCCAGATACGCAGTATTTT. The genes are TRBV28 and TRBJ2-3; 9 bases agree with TRBD1. Germline assignment: CDR1 MDHEN and CDR2 SYDVKM. The CDR3 sequence is 17 residues long. V dropped 5 bases and J dropped 4; count of bases not matched to a gene: 13.